The 23 T cell receptor beta chains presented below share a single source sample, sequenced in a study of shared clonotypes between healthy human individuals. The assay was immunoSEQ multiplex PCR, and TCRdb's table has in-frame clones only and misses some. The table shows over a million clones, with roughly 96% occurring only once. Sequences were obtained from naive CD4+ T cells sorted from blood. The sample's subset: CD45RA+ positively selected. Receptor source: a man aged 25-45 years in good health.

The chain is built from TRBV11-3 and TRBJ2-1, with D uncertain. Germline CDR1 and CDR2: SGHNT and YENEEA. CDR3 size: 15 residues. V was clipped by 0 bases and J by 4 bases, with 10 bases between them. The CDR3 sequence is CASSLERLSYNEQFF. The CDR3 nucleotides are TGTGCCAGCAGCTTAGAGCGACTGAGTTACAATGAGCAGTTCTTC. The complete variable domain, with remaining parts taken from reference TRBV11-3 and TRBJ2-1, reads EAGVVQSPRYKIIEKKQPVAFWCNPISGHNTLYWYLQNLGQGPELLIRYENEEAVDDSQLPKDRFSAERLKGVDSTLKIQPAELGDSAVYLCASSLERLSYNEQFFGPGTRLTVL.

This rearrangement joins TRBV10-1 to TRBJ2-3, with D unclear. Germline V gene data show CDR1 as WNHNN and CDR2 as SYGVQD (reference sequence). V lost 6 bases and J lost 2, with 9 bases in between. There are 13 residues in the CDR3. DNA for the CDR3: TGCGCCAGCAGGGCGGATGCCACAGATACGCAGTATTTT. It encodes CASRADATDTQYF.

J is TRBJ2-2 and V is TRBV19; D call uncertain. This CDR3 contains 15 residues. Trimming cost V 2 bases and J 0 bases, with 7 bases left between them. From germline, CDR1 is LNHDA and CDR2 SQIVND (reference sequence). In DNA, the CDR3 is TGTGCCAGTAGTATATCTCGCTCGAACACCGGGGAGCTGTTTTTT. Amino acids: CASSISRSNTGELFF.

J is TRBJ2-6 and V is TRBV18; no definite D call. Germline V gives CDR1 KGHSH, CDR2 LQKENI. This CDR3 spans 16 amino acids. V lost 2 bases and J 0 bases, leaving 8 bases between the germline ends. In nucleotides, the CDR3 is TGTGCCAGCTCACCAGTTCGAACCTCTGGGGCCAACGTCCTGACTTTC. Amino acid sequence: CASSPVRTSGANVLTF.

This clone was picked up one time. The chain uses TRBV6-5 and TRBJ2-7, with a weak D call TRBD2 (6 bases). V lost 2 bases and J 4 bases, leaving 18 bases between the germline ends. Looked up from germline, CDR1 is MNHEY and CDR2 is SVGAGI. The CDR3 runs to 16 residues. CDR3 in DNA: TGTGCCAGCAGTTACGCAACTACCGGGACTCCTTACGAGCAGTACTTC. It translates to CASSYATTGTPYEQYF.

V is TRBV29-1 and J is TRBJ2-3; TRBD2 agrees at 12 bases. CDR1 and CDR2 (germline): SQVTM, ANQGSEA. The CDR3 spans 12 residues. CDR3 protein: CTGLAGPDTQYF. CDR3 coding DNA: TGCACCGGACTAGCGGGACCAGATACGCAGTATTTT.

The genes are TRBV28 and TRBJ1-3, with a possible D match to TRBD1 (5 bases). Germline CDR1 MDHEN, CDR2 SYDVKM. The CDR3 totals 15 residues. The V end was cut by 5 bases, the J end by 0 bases, with 11 bases between. The CDR3 is CASSRRDGSGNTIYF. The CDR3, as DNA: TGTGCCAGCAGTCGCCGGGACGGCTCTGGAAACACCATATATTTT.

The chain recombines TRBV4-3 with TRBJ2-7; maybe TRBD1 (6 bases). The germline gives CDR1 LGHNA, CDR2 YSLEER. CDR3 length: 15 amino acids. Trimming removed 1 base at V and 3 bases at J, with 13 bases between. The CDR3 sequence is CASSQATGHYYEQYF. In nucleotides, the CDR3 is TGCGCCAGCAGCCAAGCTACGGGACACTACTACGAGCAGTACTTC.

The chain links TRBV30 to TRBJ2-5; TRBD2 might be the D (5 bases). V was shortened by 0 bases and J by 5 bases, with 13 bases between the two germline ends. The germline V gene encodes CDR1 GTSNPN and CDR2 SVGIG (reference sequence). The CDR3 runs 14 residues. The CDR3 DNA reads as TGTGCCTGGAGTGTAGGGAGAAGGGAGGAGACCCAGTACTTC. This encodes CAWSVGRREETQYF.

The chain combines TRBV28 with TRBJ2-3; D is uncertain. The CDR3 has 14 amino acids. Per germline, CDR1 MDHEN and CDR2 SYDVKM. The V and J ends lost 2 bases and 4 bases respectively, with 10 bases between them. The CDR3 DNA reads as TGTGCCAGCAGTTTAAAGGGTCCCTCAGATACGCAGTATTTT. Its protein is CASSLKGPSDTQYF.

The count of this clone is one. The CDR3 region has the DNA TGTGCCACCGAGGGGTCAAGCGGGAACTACGAGCAGTACTTC. Amino acids: CATEGSSGNYEQYF. The rearrangement joins TRBV19 to TRBJ2-7; 7 nucleotides agree with TRBD2. The CDR3 is made up of 14 amino acids. Per germline, CDR1 LNHDA and CDR2 SQIVND (reference sequence). J lost 3 bases, V lost 10 bases, and 12 bases had no gene match.

The chain employs TRBV14 and TRBJ2-5; TRBD2 matches at 8 bases. This CDR3 comprises 16 residues. Per germline, CDR1 SGHDN and CDR2 FVKESK. V shed 4 bases and J 1 base; nucleotides not matched to a gene: 8. The CDR3 nucleotides read TGTGCCAGCAGCCTCCATAGACTAGCGCTCCAAGAGACCCAGTACTTC. It yields the protein CASSLHRLALQETQYF. Full variable domain (outside the CDR3, taken from reference TRBV14 and TRBJ2-5): EAGVTQFPSHSVIEKGQTVTLRCDPISGHDNLYWYRRVMGKEIKFLLHFVKESKQDESGMPNNRFLAERTGGTYSTLKVQPAELEDSGVYFCASSLHRLALQETQYFGPGTRLLVL.

The chain carries TRBV13 and TRBJ2-2; 11 nucleotides match TRBD2. The CDR3 spans 17 residues. Germline assignment: CDR1 PRHDT and CDR2 FYEKMQ (reference sequence). Germline trimming cut 5 bases from V and 4 bases from J; bases unmatched to any gene: 9. The CDR3 bases are TGTGCCAGCAGCCACGGGACTAGCGGCGATGGCACCGGGGAGCTGTTTTTT. Protein: CASSHGTSGDGTGELFF.

V gene TRBV12-5 combines with J gene TRBJ1-5; D not certain. The V and J ends lost 3 bases and 6 bases respectively, with 6 bases between them. The CDR3 extends over 12 amino acids. Germline V gene data show CDR1 as LGHNT and CDR2 as FRNRAP. The CDR3, as DNA: TGTGCTAGTGGTTTAAGGGTTCAGCCCCAGCATTTT. Translation: CASGLRVQPQHF.

This chain uses TRBV19 with TRBJ2-1, with 10 positions matching TRBD2. V dropped 2 bases and J dropped 10; count of bases not matched to a gene: 11. Looked up from germline, CDR1 is LNHDA and CDR2 is SQIVND (reference sequence). This CDR3 is built from 16 residues. The CDR3 reads CASSITWRLAGREQFF. CDR3 nucleotides: TGTGCCAGTAGTATAACTTGGAGACTAGCGGGCCGGGAGCAGTTCTTC.

V usage is TRBV19 and J usage is TRBJ2-1, with TRBD1 matching 7 bases. V lost 1 base to trimming and J lost 2 bases; unmatched junction nucleotides: 11. The germline V gene encodes CDR1 LNHDA and CDR2 SQIVND (reference sequence). The CDR3 is 18 residues long. CDR3 sequence reads: CASSIAPGTGAAYNEQFF. The CDR3 DNA reads as TGTGCCAGTAGTATAGCCCCGGGTACAGGGGCTGCCTACAATGAGCAGTTCTTC.

The chain employs TRBV27 and TRBJ2-7; no definite D call. Trimming removed 5 bases from V and 3 bases from J, with 14 bases in between. The germline gives CDR1 MNHEY, CDR2 SMNVEV (reference sequence). The CDR3 consists of 14 residues. CDR3: CASSPGRRSYEQYF. In DNA form, the CDR3 reads TGTGCCAGCAGTCCAGGACGGCGCAGCTACGAGCAGTACTTC.

The gene calls are TRBV7-8 and TRBJ1-1; 7 nucleotides agree with TRBD1. V was clipped by 2 bases and J by 3 bases; unmatched bases: 3. The CDR3 runs to 14 residues. Germline-derived CDR1 and CDR2 are SGHVS and FQNEAQ. CDR3 DNA sequence: TGTGCCAGCAGCTTATCAGGGGGGGACACTGAAGCTTTCTTT. Translation: CASSLSGGDTEAFF.

The chain links TRBV5-1 to TRBJ2-1; possible D gene TRBD2, 6 bases. This CDR3 spans 16 amino acids. The germline V gene encodes CDR1 SGHRS and CDR2 YFSETQ. V lost 0 bases and J 10 bases, leaving 20 bases between the germline ends. CDR3 nucleotides: TGCGCCAGCAGCTTGGCAATTGGGCGGGAACTGAGGGAGCAGTTCTTC. Its protein is CASSLAIGRELREQFF.

This chain links TRBV9 with TRBJ2-7; D is uncertain. Per germline, CDR1 SGDLS and CDR2 YYNGEE. The germline V and J ends were trimmed by 4 bases and 7 bases, with 24 bases remaining between them. The CDR3 spans 16 residues. The chain's CDR3 is CASSSRPISLTEEQYF. CDR3 nucleotides: TGTGCCAGCAGCTCCCGACCGATTTCACTGACTGAAGAGCAGTACTTC.

The chain links TRBV5-1 to TRBJ2-7, with TRBD2 matching 8 bases. Germline trimming cut 4 bases from V and 6 bases from J; bases unmatched to any gene: 9. CDR1 and CDR2 from the germline V gene are SGHRS and YFSETQ. CDR3 length: 14 residues. The CDR3 sequence: CASSVGTSVGEQYF. The CDR3 DNA sequence: TGCGCCAGCAGCGTAGGGACTAGTGTGGGCGAGCAGTACTTC.

V and J are TRBV15 and TRBJ1-1; no definite D call. Germline lookup yields CDR1 LNHNV and CDR2 YYDKDF (reference sequence). V was pared by 1 base and J by 1 base, with 7 bases between. This CDR3 region has 14 residues. CDR3 sequence reads: CATSRAYENTEAFF. The CDR3 nucleotides are TGTGCCACCAGCAGAGCGTACGAGAACACTGAAGCTTTCTTT.

This chain uses TRBV28 with TRBJ1-2; the D gene is possibly TRBD1 (6 bases). Germline V CDR1 and CDR2: MDHEN, SYDVKM. This CDR3 contains 12 residues. Trimming removed 4 bases at V and 8 bases at J, with 11 bases between. CDR3 in amino acids: CASSSTGRGYTF. The CDR3, as DNA: TGTGCCAGCAGTTCGACAGGTCGGGGCTACACCTTC.